These 4 T cell receptor beta chains share one sample of origin, sequenced in a study of blood T cell repertoires in COVID-19. Clones were read by immunoSEQ multiplex PCR, and TCRdb kept only the in-frame ones, dropping some. Of roughly 73,000 clones in the sample, 70% to 90% were seen once. Material: peripheral blood. The receptor set was obtained from a man between 65 and 80 years old with active or convalescent COVID-19.

In this sample, this clone turned up a few times. The chain links TRBV6-6 to TRBJ2-7, with 7 bases identical to TRBD1. The CDR3 extends over 13 amino acids. Germline V gives CDR1 MNHNY, CDR2 SVGAGI (reference sequence). The J segment lost 3 bases and the V segment lost 4 bases, leaving 3 bases of the junction unmatched. In DNA form, the CDR3 reads TGTGCCAGCAGTTCCGGACAGGTCTACGAGCAGTACTTC. This translates into CASSSGQVYEQYF.

This chain joins TRBV18 and TRBJ2-7, with D tentatively TRBD1 (5 bases). V dropped 1 base and J dropped 3 bases, with 10 bases sitting between them. CDR1 and CDR2 (germline): KGHSH, LQKENI. The CDR3 totals 14 residues. The CDR3 region is CASSPRQTNYEQYF. CDR3 bases: TGTGCCAGCTCACCACGACAGACAAACTACGAGCAGTACTTC.

The J gene is TRBJ1-2, the V gene TRBV30; D is unresolved. Germline V gene data show CDR1 as GTSNPN and CDR2 as SVGIG (reference sequence). V lost 0 bases to trimming and J lost 0 bases, with 20 bases between them. This CDR3 comprises 18 residues. The CDR3 sequence: CAWSVVTTIQTANYGYTF. The CDR3 DNA reads as TGTGCCTGGAGTGTAGTGACAACCATTCAAACCGCTAACTATGGCTACACCTTC. The full variable domain, rest sourced from reference TRBV30 and TRBJ1-2, is SQTIHQWPATLVQPVGSPLSLECTVEGTSNPNLYWYRQAAGRGLQLLFYSVGIGQISSEVPQNLSASRPQDRQFILSSKKLLLSDSGFYLCAWSVVTTIQTANYGYTFGSGTRLTVV.

This chain links TRBV10-2 with TRBJ1-4; TRBD1 aligns across 8 bases. The CDR3 consists of 15 residues. Germline V gene data show CDR1 as WSHSY and CDR2 as SAAADI. The junction had 18 bases not matched to a gene; V was cut back by 6 bases and J by 15 bases. CDR3 coding DNA: TGCGCCAGCAGCGAGACTAGGGACAGGACGGTGAGGATGTTTTTT. Translated, it gives CASSETRDRTVRMFF.